This passage covers 19 T cell receptor beta chains from one sample sequenced in a study of T cell repertoires in cytomegalovirus infection. TCRdb reprocessed the reads with MiXCR, giving one entry per CDR3 protein. Among roughly 300,000 distinct CDR3 sequences, about a quarter were seen once, and the ten largest hold 11% to 15%. The sequenced material came from PBMCs. The receptors were sampled from a human donor in good health (CMV status not recorded). Some clones in this sample may be carry-over from other donors' samples.

This clonotype occurred many times. In nucleotides, the CDR3 is TGTGCCAGCAGCTTAGGGAGTCGGGGTACTTACAATGAGCAGTTCTTC. This sequence encodes CASSLGSRGTYNEQFF. The gene calls are TRBV7-2 and TRBJ2-1; maybe TRBD2 (5 bases). Germline CDR1 reads SGHTA; CDR2 reads FQGNSA. V lost 1 base and J lost 4, with 14 bases in between. CDR3 length: 16 amino acids.

The V gene is TRBV6-5, the J gene TRBJ2-2; 10 bases map to TRBD1. The CDR3 consists of 14 residues. The germline V gene encodes CDR1 MNHEY and CDR2 SVGAGI. Trimming took 6 bases from V and 8 from J; bases not matched to a gene: 6. CDR3 protein: CASSRGTGVGELFF. The CDR3, as DNA: TGTGCCAGCAGCCGAGGGACAGGGGTAGGGGAGCTGTTTTTT.

This clonotype occurred many times. This chain uses TRBV7-2 with TRBJ1-2; no reliable D call. Trimming removed 5 bases from V and 5 bases from J, with 12 bases in between. CDR3 length: 13 residues. Germline values: CDR1 SGHTA, CDR2 FQGNSA. CDR3 nucleotide sequence: TGTGCCAGCAGCCCTGACATGGGGTATGGCTACACCTTC. This translates into CASSPDMGYGYTF.

The chain carries TRBV7-2 and TRBJ1-2; TRBD1 might be the D (5 bases). V was trimmed by 1 base and J by 8 bases, leaving 14 bases between them. The CDR3 consists of 14 residues. The germline gives CDR1 SGHTA, CDR2 FQGNSA. CDR3 region: CASSLGGGGQGYTF. CDR3 nucleotide sequence: TGTGCCAGCAGCTTAGGGGGGGGAGGGCAAGGCTACACCTTC.

This clonotype was detected ten times or more. CDR3 protein: CASSSPRRGRAYEQYF. The CDR3 nucleotides are TGTGCCAGCAGTTCCCCAAGGAGGGGTCGGGCCTACGAGCAGTACTTC. The V gene is TRBV6-5, the J gene TRBJ2-7; D may be TRBD2 (6 bases). Germline CDR1 reads MNHEY; CDR2 reads SVGAGI. The ends were cut back, 4 bases at V and 2 bases at J, with 18 bases in the middle. CDR3 length: 16 residues.

This chain joins TRBV20-1 and TRBJ2-3, with 9 bases aligning to TRBD1. This CDR3 comprises 16 residues. Germline lookup yields CDR1 DFQATT and CDR2 SNEGSKA (reference sequence). With V trimmed by 0 bases and J by 5 bases, 9 bases remained unmatched. The CDR3 DNA reads TGCAGTGCTAGAGATTGGACAGGGGAGTTTGGAGATACGCAGTATTTT. This gives the protein CSARDWTGEFGDTQYF.

This clonotype was seen a few times. V and J are TRBV20-1 and TRBJ2-7; 7 positions agree with TRBD1. The CDR3 length is 13 residues. Germline values: CDR1 DFQATT, CDR2 SNEGSKA (reference sequence). V was clipped by 6 bases and J by 7 bases; unmatched bases: 12. CDR3: CSARQGATMEQYF. The CDR3 nucleotides read TGCAGTGCCAGACAGGGAGCAACTATGGAGCAGTACTTC.

In this sample, this clonotype turned up many times. V and J are TRBV7-6 and TRBJ1-4; tentative D call: TRBD1 (5 bases). Germline loops: CDR1 SGHVS, CDR2 FNYEAQ. The CDR3 is 13 residues long. Trimming took off 5 bases at V and 7 bases at J, with 11 bases between the two ends. Here the CDR3 reads CASSRDLSEKLFF. The CDR3 DNA sequence: TGTGCCAGCAGCCGGGACCTCAGTGAAAAACTGTTTTTT.

This clonotype was counted only a few times. The CDR3 here is CASSLALGAGYNEQFF. In DNA, the CDR3 is TGTGCCAGCAGCTTAGCGTTGGGGGCTGGCTACAATGAGCAGTTCTTC. The chain couples TRBV7-2 to TRBJ2-1; possibly TRBD1 for D (6 bases). The V gene's germline CDR1 is SGHTA and CDR2 FQGNSA. The CDR3 is made up of 16 amino acids. Trimming pared 0 bases from V and 3 bases from J, leaving 12 bases between.

Ten or more counts support this clonotype. The CDR3 DNA reads TGTGCCACCGAGCCCTCCGGAAGCTATGGCTACACCTTC. Amino acid sequence: CATEPSGSYGYTF. The genes are TRBV10-3 and TRBJ1-2; D not resolved. V lost 10 bases to trimming and J lost 4 bases, with 16 bases between them. Looked up from germline, CDR1 is ENHRY and CDR2 is SYGVKD. The CDR3 is 13 residues long.

This clonotype showed up many times. This chain joins TRBV12-3 or TRBV12-4 and TRBJ2-7; D is possibly TRBD2 (6 bases). The CDR3 is made up of 13 amino acids. V was clipped by 8 bases and J by 5 bases, with 16 bases between them. CDR3 coding DNA: TGTGCCAGCTCCGTTTGGGGAGGCAACGAGCAGTACTTC. Translation gives CASSVWGGNEQYF.

Ten or more counts support this clonotype. This chain joins TRBV7-2 and TRBJ2-1, with no clear D. The V end was cut by 3 bases, the J end by 0 bases, with 12 bases between. CDR1 is SGHTA, CDR2 FQGNSA, per germline. The CDR3 has 16 residues. CDR3 coding DNA: TGTGCCAGCAGCTTGTCCCGACAAAGCTCCTACAATGAGCAGTTCTTC. This translates into CASSLSRQSSYNEQFF.

The chain employs TRBV11-2 and TRBJ1-1; possible D gene TRBD1, 5 bases. CDR1 SGHAT and CDR2 FQNNGV come from the germline V gene. The CDR3 loop spans 14 amino acids. V gave up 5 bases and J gave up 2 bases, with 12 bases separating them. The CDR3 DNA reads as TGTGCCAGCAGCCTCAGGGTAGATAACACTGAAGCTTTCTTT. This translates into CASSLRVDNTEAFF.

The V and J genes are TRBV9 and TRBJ2-3; TRBD1 aligns across 7 bases. Germline CDR1 is SGDLS and CDR2 is YYNGEE. This CDR3 region has 14 residues. Trimming took 3 bases from V and 2 from J; bases not matched to a gene: 3. The chain's CDR3 is CASSGGQLTDTQYF. The CDR3 nucleotides are TGTGCCAGCAGCGGGGGACAGCTCACAGATACGCAGTATTTT. Using reference TRBV9 and TRBJ2-3 for the parts outside the CDR3, the full variable domain is DSGVTQTPKHLITATGQRVTLRCSPRSGDLSVYWYQQSLDQGLQFLIQYYNGEERAKGNILERFSAQQFPDLHSELNLSSLELGDSALYFCASSGGQLTDTQYFGPGTRLTVL.

This clonotype was detected a few times. V and J are TRBV14 and TRBJ2-1; 10 bases are shared with TRBD1. The V gene end was trimmed by 0 bases and the J gene end by 4 bases; junction bases not matched to a gene: 9. The CDR3 is made up of 18 amino acids. The germline V gene has CDR1 SGHDN and CDR2 FVKESK. The CDR3, as DNA: TGTGCCAGCAGCCAAGACAGCATGACAGGGGGCCTATACAATGAGCAGTTCTTC. Residues: CASSQDSMTGGLYNEQFF.

In its sample, this clonotype was seen many times. This chain uses TRBV30 with TRBJ2-3, with D unclear. In germline, CDR1 is GTSNPN, CDR2 SVGIG (reference sequence). Trimming shortened V by 4 bases and J by 1 base, and 9 bases separated the two germline ends. The CDR3 contains 13 residues. CDR3 protein: CAWNLVGTDTQYF. DNA for the CDR3: TGTGCCTGGAACCTCGTAGGCACAGATACGCAGTATTTT.

This clonotype was recorded at least ten times. One end of the junction is discordant with germline, which a read error may explain. The chain employs TRBV7-2 and TRBJ2-1, with D perhaps matching TRBD1 (6 bases). The germline gives CDR1 SGHTA, CDR2 FQGNSA. This CDR3 has 14 amino acids. The CDR3 sequence: CASSPNPRGRVEDF. CDR3 sequence (DNA): TGTGCCAGCAGCCCCAACCCCAGGGGTCGAGTCGAAGACTTC.

This clonotype was found many times. The rearrangement joins TRBV7-2 to TRBJ1-5, with no clear D. Germline loops: CDR1 SGHTA, CDR2 FQGNSA. This CDR3 is built from 13 residues. Deletions cut 5 bases from V and 9 bases from J, with 14 bases between. The chain's CDR3 is CASSAGRDRPQHF. In nucleotides, the CDR3 is TGTGCCAGCAGCGCTGGGAGGGATCGGCCCCAGCATTTT.

This chain links TRBV10-3 with TRBJ2-7, with D possibly TRBD1 on 5 matching bases. The CDR3 consists of 14 residues. Trimming stripped 0 bases from V and 8 bases from J, with 14 bases between. Germline-derived CDR1 and CDR2 are ENHRY and SYGVKD. Here the CDR3 reads CAISESTVPGKQYF. In nucleotides, the CDR3 is TGTGCCATCAGTGAGTCAACGGTCCCAGGGAAGCAGTACTTC.